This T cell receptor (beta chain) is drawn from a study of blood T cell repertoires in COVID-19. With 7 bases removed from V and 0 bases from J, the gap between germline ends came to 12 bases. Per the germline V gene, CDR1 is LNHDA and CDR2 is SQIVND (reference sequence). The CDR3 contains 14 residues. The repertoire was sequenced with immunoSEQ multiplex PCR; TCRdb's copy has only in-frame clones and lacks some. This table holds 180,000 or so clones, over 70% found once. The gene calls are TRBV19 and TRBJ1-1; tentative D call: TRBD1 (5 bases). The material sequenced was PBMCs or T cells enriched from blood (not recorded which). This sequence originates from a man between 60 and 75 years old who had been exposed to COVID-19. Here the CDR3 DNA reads TGTGCCAGTACCCAGGAGGGGATGAACACTGAAGCTTTCTTT. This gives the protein CASTQEGMNTEAFF.